This record concerns one T cell receptor beta chain sequence. Its target is unknown. This entry belongs to a study of cytomegalovirus exposure and HLA in healthy donors. Study-wide findings and caveats: Highly shared variants forming one cluster were likely a sequencing artifact. In a later analysis, a missense DCLRE1C variant was linked to TCR beta V- and J-gene trimming.

The donors, nominally healthy at sampling, likely had unrecorded immune exposures. PCR amplification relied on 60 Vbeta primers (plus 13 Jbeta primers). Generated by immunoSEQ multiplex PCR, the TCRdb table keeps only in-frame clones and is missing some. Of tens of thousands of clones in the sample, 78% were seen once. The germline CDR1 and CDR2 sequences are SGHTA and FQGNSA. There are 16 residues in the CDR3. V lost 3 bases, J lost 4 bases, and 9 bases stayed unmatched. What was sequenced was PBMCs. The chain has TRBV7-2 and TRBJ1-1; 9 bases are a match to TRBD1. The clonotype was recovered from a male donor in good health and CMV-seropositive. CDR3 region: CASSFGTGLLGTEAFF. CDR3 nucleotide sequence: TGTGCCAGCAGCTTCGGGACAGGGCTTCTGGGCACTGAAGCTTTCTTT. The full variable domain, in which reference TRBV7-2 and TRBJ1-1 provide the parts outside the CDR3, is GAGVSQSPSNKVTEKGKDVELRCDPISGHTALYWYRQSLGQGLEFLIYFQGNSAPDKSGLPSDRFSAERTGGSVSTLTIQRTQQEDSAVYLCASSFGTGLLGTEAFFGQGTRLTVV.